A single sample is the source of the 4 T cell receptor beta chains below, sequenced in a study of PD-1 blockade in classical Hodgkin lymphoma. Using immunoSEQ multiplex PCR, the repertoire was profiled, and TCRdb retains in-frame clones only, with some absent. The sample lists approximately 96,000 clones; about 92% were seen once. The time point here: cycle 4 day 1 (C4D1), after less than 7 weeks of nivolumab. Brentuximab vedotin exposure varied, and every patient relapsed after autologous stem cell transplantation. The sequencing here drew on peripheral blood mononuclear cells (PBMCs), taken before the fourth cycle of nivolumab. Receptor source: a human donor with classical Hodgkin lymphoma.

This chain joins TRBV7-6 and TRBJ1-5; no definite D call. V was cut by 5 bases and J by 7 bases, with 12 bases left in between. CDR3 length equals 13 residues. Germline V lookup: CDR1 SGHVS, CDR2 FNYEAQ. The CDR3 nucleotides are TGTGCCAGCAGCCGCGGGAAGGTGCAGCCCCAGCATTTT. Residues: CASSRGKVQPQHF.

This sequence joins TRBV2 and TRBJ2-7; 12 positions agree with TRBD2. Germline assignment: CDR1 SNHLY and CDR2 FYNNEI. The length of the CDR3 is 18 residues. With 6 bases clipped from V and 3 bases from J, the junction kept 15 bases outside the gene matches. Written as DNA, the CDR3 is TGTGCCAGCAGGGCCGGGACTAGCGGGTCTTTCCTCTACTACGAGCAGTACTTC. Amino acid sequence: CASRAGTSGSFLYYEQYF.

J is TRBJ1-5 and V is TRBV10-3; 9 bases are a match to TRBD1. Germline V gene data show CDR1 as ENHRY and CDR2 as SYGVKD. This CDR3 is built from 13 residues. Trimming cost V 8 bases and J 7 bases; bases outside gene matches: 6. CDR3 coding DNA: TGTGCCATCGCTCGACAGGGGGAACAGCCCCAGCATTTT. Translating gives CAIARQGEQPQHF.

This clone has more than one count but fewer than ten. V is TRBV20-1 and J is TRBJ1-1, with 8 bases matching TRBD1. After removal of 5 bases from V and 10 bases from J, the junction contained 6 bases not matched to a gene. Germline loops: CDR1 DFQATT, CDR2 SNEGSKA (reference sequence). The CDR3 has 11 amino acids. The CDR3 region has the DNA TGCAGTGCTTTCCGGACAGGGCCAGCTTTCTTT. Its protein product is CSAFRTGPAFF.